Reported below is one T cell receptor beta chain. Clones were read by immunoSEQ multiplex PCR, and TCRdb kept only the in-frame ones, dropping some. The sample carries a few hundred thousand clones, roughly nine tenths recorded once. This entry belongs to a study of blood T cell repertoires in COVID-19. Germline CDR1 is LGHNA and CDR2 is YSLEER. Trimming took 0 bases from V and 10 from J; bases not matched to a gene: 9. The CDR3 extends over 16 amino acids. The chain carries TRBV4-3 and TRBJ2-1, with 10 bases aligning to TRBD1. This TCR was sampled from a woman aged 40 to 49 who had recovered from COVID-19. Sequencing was done on a sample of peripheral blood. CDR3 nucleotide sequence: TGCGCCAGCAGCCAAGATTGGACAGGGGGACCCGAAGAGCAGTTCTTC. Encoded protein: CASSQDWTGGPEEQFF.